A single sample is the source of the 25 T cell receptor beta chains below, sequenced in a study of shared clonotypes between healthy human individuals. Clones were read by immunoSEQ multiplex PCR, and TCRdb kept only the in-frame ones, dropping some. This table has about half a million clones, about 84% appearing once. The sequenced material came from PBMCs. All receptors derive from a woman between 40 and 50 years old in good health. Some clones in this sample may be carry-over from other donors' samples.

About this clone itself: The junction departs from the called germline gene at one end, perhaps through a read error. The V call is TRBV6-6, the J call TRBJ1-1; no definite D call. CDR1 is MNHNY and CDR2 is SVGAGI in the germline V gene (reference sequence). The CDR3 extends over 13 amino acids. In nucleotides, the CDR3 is TGTGCCAGCAGTTACAAGAGGAACGCTGAAGCTTTCTTT. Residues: CASSYKRNAEAFF.

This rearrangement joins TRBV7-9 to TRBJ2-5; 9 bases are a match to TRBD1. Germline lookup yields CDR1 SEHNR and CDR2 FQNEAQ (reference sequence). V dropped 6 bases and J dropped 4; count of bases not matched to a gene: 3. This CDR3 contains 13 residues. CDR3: CASSWTGAETQYF. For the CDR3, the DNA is TGTGCCAGCAGTTGGACAGGGGCAGAGACCCAGTACTTC.

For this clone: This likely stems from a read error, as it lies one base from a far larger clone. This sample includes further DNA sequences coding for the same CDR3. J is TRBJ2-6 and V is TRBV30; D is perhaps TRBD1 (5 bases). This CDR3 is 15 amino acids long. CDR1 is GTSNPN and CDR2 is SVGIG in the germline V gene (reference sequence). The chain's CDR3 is CAWVLSFSGANVLTF. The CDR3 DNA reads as TGTGCCTGGGTCCTGAGCTTCTCTGGGGCCAACGTACTGACTTTC. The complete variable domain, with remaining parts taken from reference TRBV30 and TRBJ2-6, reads SQTIHQWPATLVQPVGSPLSLECTVEGTSNPNLYWYRQAAGRGLQLLFYSVGIGQISSEVPQNLSASRPQDRQFILSSKKLLLSDSGFYLCAWVLSFSGANVLTFGAGSRLTVL.

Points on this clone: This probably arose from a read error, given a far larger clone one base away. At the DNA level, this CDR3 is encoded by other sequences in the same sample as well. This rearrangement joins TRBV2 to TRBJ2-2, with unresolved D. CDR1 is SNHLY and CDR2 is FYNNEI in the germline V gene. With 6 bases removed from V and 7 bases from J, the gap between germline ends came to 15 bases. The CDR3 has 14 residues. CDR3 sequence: CASSSQMGIGELFF. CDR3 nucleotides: TGTGCCAGCAGCTCTCAAATGGGGATCGGGGAGCTGTTTTTT.

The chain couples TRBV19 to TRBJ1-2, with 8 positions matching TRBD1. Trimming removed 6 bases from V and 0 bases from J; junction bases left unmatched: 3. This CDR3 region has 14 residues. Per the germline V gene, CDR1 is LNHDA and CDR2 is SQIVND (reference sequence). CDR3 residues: CASSDRGSNYGYTF. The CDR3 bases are TGTGCCAGTAGCGACAGGGGATCTAACTATGGCTACACCTTC.

CDR3 loop: CASSLTGASEQYF. DNA for the CDR3: TGCGCCAGCAGCCTGACAGGGGCGTCCGAGCAGTACTTC. This chain connects TRBV10-1 to TRBJ2-7, with 8 bases that match TRBD1. CDR3 length: 13 residues. In germline, CDR1 is WNHNN, CDR2 SYGVQD (reference sequence). V was pared by 6 bases and J by 6 bases, with 7 bases of the junction left unmatched.

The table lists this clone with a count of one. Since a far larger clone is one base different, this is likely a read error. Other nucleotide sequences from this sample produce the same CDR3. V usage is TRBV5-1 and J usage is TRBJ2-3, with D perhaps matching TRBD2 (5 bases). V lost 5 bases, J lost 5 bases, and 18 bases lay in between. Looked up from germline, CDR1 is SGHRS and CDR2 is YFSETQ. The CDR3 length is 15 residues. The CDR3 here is CASSSSGSEGDTQYF. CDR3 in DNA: TGCGCCAGCAGTAGCTCCGGTTCTGAGGGAGATACGCAGTATTTT.

The CDR3 nucleotides read TGTGCCTTACAGACAGGTACCTCCTACAATGAGCAGTTCTTC. Amino acids: CALQTGTSYNEQFF. V usage is TRBV30 and J usage is TRBJ2-1, with D perhaps TRBD1 (6 bases). The length of the CDR3 is 14 residues. The ends were cut back, 7 bases at V and 0 bases at J, with 13 bases in the middle. Germline V gene sequence: CDR1 GTSNPN, CDR2 SVGIG (reference sequence).

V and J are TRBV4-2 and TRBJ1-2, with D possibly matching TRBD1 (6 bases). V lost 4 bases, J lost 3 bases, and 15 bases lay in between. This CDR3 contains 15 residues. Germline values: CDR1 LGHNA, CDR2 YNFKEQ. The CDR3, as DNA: TGTGCCAGCAGCCCCGCGGGGGGGGCGGACTATGGCTACACCTTC. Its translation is CASSPAGGADYGYTF.

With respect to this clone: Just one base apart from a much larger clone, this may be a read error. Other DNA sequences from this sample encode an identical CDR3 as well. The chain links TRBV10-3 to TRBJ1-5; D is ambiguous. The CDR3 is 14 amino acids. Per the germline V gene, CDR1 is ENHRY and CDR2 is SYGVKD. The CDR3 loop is CAISESDGDQPQHF. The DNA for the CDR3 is TGTGCCATTAGTGAGTCCGACGGAGATCAGCCCCAGCATTTT.

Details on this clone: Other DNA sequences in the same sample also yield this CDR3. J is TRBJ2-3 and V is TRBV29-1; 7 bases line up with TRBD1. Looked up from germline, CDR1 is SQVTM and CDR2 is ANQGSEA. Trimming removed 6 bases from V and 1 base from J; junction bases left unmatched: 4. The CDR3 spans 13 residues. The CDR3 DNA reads TGCAGCGTGCGACAGGGAGGCACAGATACGCAGTATTTT. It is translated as CSVRQGGTDTQYF.

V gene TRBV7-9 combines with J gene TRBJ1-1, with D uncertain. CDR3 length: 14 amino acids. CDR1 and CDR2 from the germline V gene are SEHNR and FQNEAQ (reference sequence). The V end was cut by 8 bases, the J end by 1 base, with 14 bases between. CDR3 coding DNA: TGTGCCAGCCAGCTTAGTTCGGGGAACACTGAAGCTTTCTTT. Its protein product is CASQLSSGNTEAFF.

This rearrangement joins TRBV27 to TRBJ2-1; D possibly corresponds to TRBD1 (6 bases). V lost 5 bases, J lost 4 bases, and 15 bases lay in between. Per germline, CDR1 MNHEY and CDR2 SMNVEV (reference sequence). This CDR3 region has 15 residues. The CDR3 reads CASSAPGQGYNEQFF. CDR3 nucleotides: TGTGCCAGCAGTGCACCGGGACAAGGTTACAATGAGCAGTTCTTC.

CDR3 DNA sequence: TGTGCCAGCAGCTTGGGGGGACCGGATCCTGAAGCTTTCTTT. It codes for CASSLGGPDPEAFF. V usage is TRBV5-7 and J usage is TRBJ1-1; possibly TRBD1 for D (5 bases). TRBV5-7 counts as an open reading frame of uncertain function. The CDR3 covers 14 residues. Trimming took 0 bases from V and 6 from J, leaving 12 bases between them.

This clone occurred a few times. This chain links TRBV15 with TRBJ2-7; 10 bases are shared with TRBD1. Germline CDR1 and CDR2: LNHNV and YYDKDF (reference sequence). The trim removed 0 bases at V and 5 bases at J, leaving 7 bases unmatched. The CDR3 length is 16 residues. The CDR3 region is CATSREGGTGADEQYF. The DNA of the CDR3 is TGTGCCACCAGCAGAGAGGGGGGGACAGGGGCAGACGAGCAGTACTTC.

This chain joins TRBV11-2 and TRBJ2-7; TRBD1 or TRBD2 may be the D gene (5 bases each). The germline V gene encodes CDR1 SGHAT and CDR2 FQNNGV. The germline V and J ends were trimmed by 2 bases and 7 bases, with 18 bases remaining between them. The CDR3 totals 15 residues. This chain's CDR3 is CASSLSGTNRLEQYF. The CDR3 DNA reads TGTGCCAGCAGCTTATCCGGGACCAACCGGTTGGAGCAGTACTTC.

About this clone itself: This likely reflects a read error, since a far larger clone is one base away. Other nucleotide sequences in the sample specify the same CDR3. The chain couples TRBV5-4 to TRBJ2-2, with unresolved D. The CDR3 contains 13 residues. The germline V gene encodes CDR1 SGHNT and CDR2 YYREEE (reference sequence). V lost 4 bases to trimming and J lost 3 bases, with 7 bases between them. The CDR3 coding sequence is TGTGCCAGCAGCCTGGTACACACCGGGGAGCTGTTTTTT. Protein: CASSLVHTGELFF. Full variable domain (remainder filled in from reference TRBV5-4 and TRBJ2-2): ETGVTQSPTHLIKTRGQQVTLRCSSQSGHNTVSWYQQALGQGPQFIFQYYREEENGRGNFPPRFSGLQFPNYSSELNVNALELDDSALYLCASSLVHTGELFFGEGSRLTVL.

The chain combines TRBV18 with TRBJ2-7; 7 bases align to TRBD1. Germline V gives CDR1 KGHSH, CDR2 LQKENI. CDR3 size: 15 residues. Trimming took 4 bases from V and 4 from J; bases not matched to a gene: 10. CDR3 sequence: CASSLPGQLRYEQYF. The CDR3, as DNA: TGTGCCAGCTCACTTCCGGGACAGCTAAGATACGAGCAGTACTTC.

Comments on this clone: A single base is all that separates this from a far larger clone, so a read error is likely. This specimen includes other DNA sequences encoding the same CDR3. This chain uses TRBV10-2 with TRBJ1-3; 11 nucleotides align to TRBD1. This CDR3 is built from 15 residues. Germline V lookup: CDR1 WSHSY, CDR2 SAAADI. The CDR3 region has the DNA TGCGCCAGCAGTGATGGACAGGGGGCTGGAAACACCATATACTTT. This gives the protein CASSDGQGAGNTIYF.

The DNA of the CDR3 is TGTGCCAGCAGTGAAGAAGGGCAGGGGAGCACTGAAGCTTTCTTT. Protein sequence: CASSEEGQGSTEAFF. V usage is TRBV6-1 and J usage is TRBJ1-1; a possible D gene is TRBD1 (6 bases). The germline V and J ends were trimmed by 1 base and 4 bases, with 13 bases remaining between them. Germline V gene data show CDR1 as MNHNS and CDR2 as SASEGT. The CDR3 is 15 amino acids.

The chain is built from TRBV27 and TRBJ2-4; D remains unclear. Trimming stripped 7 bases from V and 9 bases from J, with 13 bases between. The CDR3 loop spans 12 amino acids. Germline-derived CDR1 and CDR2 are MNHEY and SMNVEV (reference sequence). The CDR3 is CASNTLSGIQYF. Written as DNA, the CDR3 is TGTGCCAGCAACACACTGTCGGGCATTCAGTACTTC.

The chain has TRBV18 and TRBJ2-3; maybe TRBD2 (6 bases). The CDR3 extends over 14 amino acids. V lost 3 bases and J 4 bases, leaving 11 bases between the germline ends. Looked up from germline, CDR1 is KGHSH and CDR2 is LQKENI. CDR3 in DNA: TGTGCCAGCTCACCGGGAGGAGAACCAGATACGCAGTATTTT. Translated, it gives CASSPGGEPDTQYF.

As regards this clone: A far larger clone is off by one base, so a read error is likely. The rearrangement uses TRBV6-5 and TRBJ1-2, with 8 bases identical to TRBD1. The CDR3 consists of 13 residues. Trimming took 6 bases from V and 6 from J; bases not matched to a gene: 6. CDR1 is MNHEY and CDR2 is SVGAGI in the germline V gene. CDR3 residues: CASRGTGDNGYTF. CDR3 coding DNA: TGTGCCAGCAGAGGGACAGGAGATAATGGCTACACCTTC.

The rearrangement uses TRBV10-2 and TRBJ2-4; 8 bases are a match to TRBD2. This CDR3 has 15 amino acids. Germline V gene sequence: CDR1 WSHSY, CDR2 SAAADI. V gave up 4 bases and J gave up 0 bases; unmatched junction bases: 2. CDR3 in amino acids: CASSALAGAKNIQYF. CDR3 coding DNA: TGCGCCAGCAGTGCGCTAGCGGGAGCCAAAAACATTCAGTACTTC.

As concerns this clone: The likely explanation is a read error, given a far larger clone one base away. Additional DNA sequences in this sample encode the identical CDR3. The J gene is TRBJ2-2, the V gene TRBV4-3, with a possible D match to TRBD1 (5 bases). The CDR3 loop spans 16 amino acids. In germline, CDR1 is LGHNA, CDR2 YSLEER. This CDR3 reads CASSQEKGPNTGELFF. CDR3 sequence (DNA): TGCGCCAGTAGCCAAGAGAAGGGGCCGAACACCGGGGAGCTGTTTTTT.